This T cell receptor (beta chain) was sequenced during a study of memory CD4+ T cells and cytomegalovirus serostatus. Details on this clone: Its specificity is unknown.

General study points: A US-trained random forest predicted CMV serostatus with median AUC roughly 0.91. CD4+ memory repertoires contained about two fifths of the roughly 160 reported CMV TCRbeta sequences.

Trimming stripped 4 bases from V and 1 base from J, with 23 bases between. CDR1 and CDR2 (germline): GTSNPN, SVGIG (reference sequence). This CDR3 has 17 residues. Single viable CD3+CD4+CD8-CD45RO+ cells were sorted as the memory CD4+ T cells. Profiled with immunoSEQ multiplex PCR; TCRdb holds only in-frame clones, not every one. Here the sample spans 60,000 to 70,000 clones, about 76% being singletons. The TCR comes from an adult in good health and CMV-seropositive. The chain joins TRBV30 to TRBJ2-7; the D gene is possibly TRBD2 (5 bases). The source material was memory CD4+ T cells from blood. CDR3 sequence reads: CAWNSRRRKMGSYEQYF. In DNA, the CDR3 is TGTGCCTGGAATTCTAGGAGGAGAAAAATGGGTTCCTACGAGCAGTACTTC.